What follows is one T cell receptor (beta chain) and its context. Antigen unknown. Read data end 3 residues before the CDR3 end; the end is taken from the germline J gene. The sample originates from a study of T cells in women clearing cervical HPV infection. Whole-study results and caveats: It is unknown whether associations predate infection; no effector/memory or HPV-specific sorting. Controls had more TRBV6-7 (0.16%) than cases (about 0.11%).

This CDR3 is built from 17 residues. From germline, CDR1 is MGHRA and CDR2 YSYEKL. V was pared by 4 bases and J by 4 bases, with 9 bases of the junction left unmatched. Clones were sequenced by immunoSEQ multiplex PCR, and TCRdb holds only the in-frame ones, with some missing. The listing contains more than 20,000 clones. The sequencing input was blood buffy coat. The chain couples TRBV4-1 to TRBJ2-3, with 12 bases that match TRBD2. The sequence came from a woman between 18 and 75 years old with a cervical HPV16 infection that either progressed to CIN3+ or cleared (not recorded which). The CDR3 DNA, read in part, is TGCGCCAGCAGCCGCAGACTAGCGGGAGCCCACCCAGATACG. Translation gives CASSRRLAGAHPDT. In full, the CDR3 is CASSRRLAGAHPDTQYF.